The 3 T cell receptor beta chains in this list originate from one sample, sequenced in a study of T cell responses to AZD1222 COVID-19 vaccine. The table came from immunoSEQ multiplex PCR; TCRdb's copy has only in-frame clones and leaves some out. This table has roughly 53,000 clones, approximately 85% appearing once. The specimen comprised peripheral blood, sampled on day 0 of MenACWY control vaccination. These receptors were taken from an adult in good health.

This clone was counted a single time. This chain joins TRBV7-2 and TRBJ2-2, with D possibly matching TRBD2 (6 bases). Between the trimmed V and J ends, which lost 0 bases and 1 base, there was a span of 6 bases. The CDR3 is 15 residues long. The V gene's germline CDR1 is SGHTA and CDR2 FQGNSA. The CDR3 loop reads CASSLAGGNTGELFF. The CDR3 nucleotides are TGTGCCAGCAGCTTAGCGGGAGGGAACACCGGGGAGCTGTTTTTT.

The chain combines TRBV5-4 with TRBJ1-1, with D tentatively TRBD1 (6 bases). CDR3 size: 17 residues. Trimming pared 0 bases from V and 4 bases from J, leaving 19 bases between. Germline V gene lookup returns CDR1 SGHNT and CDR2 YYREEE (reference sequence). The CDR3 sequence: CASSLESRGPRGTEAFF. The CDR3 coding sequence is TGTGCCAGCAGCTTGGAAAGTCGGGGGCCCCGGGGCACTGAAGCTTTCTTT.

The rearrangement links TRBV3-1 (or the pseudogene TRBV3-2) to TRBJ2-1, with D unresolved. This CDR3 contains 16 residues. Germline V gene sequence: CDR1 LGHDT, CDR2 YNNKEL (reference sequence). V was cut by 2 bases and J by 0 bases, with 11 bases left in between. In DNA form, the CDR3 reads TGTGCCAGCAGCCAATCACGGCGGTCCTCCTACAATGAGCAGTTCTTC. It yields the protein CASSQSRRSSYNEQFF.